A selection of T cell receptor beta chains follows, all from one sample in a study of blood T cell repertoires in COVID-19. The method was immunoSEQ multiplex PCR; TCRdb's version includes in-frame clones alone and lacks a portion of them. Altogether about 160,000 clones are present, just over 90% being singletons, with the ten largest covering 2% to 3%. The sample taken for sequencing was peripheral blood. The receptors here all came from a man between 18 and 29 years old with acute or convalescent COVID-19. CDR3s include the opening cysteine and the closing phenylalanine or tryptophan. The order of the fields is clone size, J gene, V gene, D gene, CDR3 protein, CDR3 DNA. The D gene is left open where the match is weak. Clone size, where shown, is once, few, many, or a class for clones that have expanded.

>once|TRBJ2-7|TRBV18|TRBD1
CASSPPTGYQYEQYF
TGTGCCAGCTCACCACCGACAGGGTACCAATACGAGCAGTACTTC
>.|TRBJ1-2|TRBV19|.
CASSIRDGYTF
TGTGCCAGTAGTATCAGGGATGGCTACACCTTC
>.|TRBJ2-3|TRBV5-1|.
CASSHPQGSGSTDTQYF
TGCGCCAGCAGTCATCCTCAGGGTAGTGGGAGCACAGATACGCAGTATTTT
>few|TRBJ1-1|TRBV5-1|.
CASSSQGPNTEAFF
TGCGCCAGCAGTTCACAGGGTCCGAACACTGAAGCTTTCTTT
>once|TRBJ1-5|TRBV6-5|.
CASDRSYSNQPQHF
TGTGCCAGCGACAGGAGTTATAGCAATCAGCCCCAGCATTTT
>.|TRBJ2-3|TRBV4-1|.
CASSQAADTQYF
TGCGCCAGCAGCCAAGCCGCGGATACGCAGTATTTT
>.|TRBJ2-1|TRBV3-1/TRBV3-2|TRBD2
CASSQRTGTSGFLNEQFF
TGTGCCAGCAGCCAACGTACCGGGACTAGCGGTTTTTTAAATGAGCAGTTCTTC
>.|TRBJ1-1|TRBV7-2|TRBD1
CASSSTGAGAFF
TGTGCCAGCAGCTCTACAGGGGCCGGAGCTTTCTTT
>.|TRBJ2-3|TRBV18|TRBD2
CASSPREPDTQYF
TGTGCCAGCTCACCGCGGGAGCCAGATACGCAGTATTTT
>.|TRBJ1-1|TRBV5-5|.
CASSPTEGVGNAEAFF
TGTGCCAGCAGCCCCACTGAGGGGGTCGGGAACGCTGAAGCTTTCTTT
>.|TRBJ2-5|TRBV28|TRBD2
CASSFGGSQETQYF
TGTGCCAGCAGTTTTGGCGGGAGCCAAGAGACCCAGTACTTC
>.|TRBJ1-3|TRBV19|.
CASILTGYSGNTIYF
TGTGCCAGTATATTGACGGGTTACTCTGGAAACACCATATATTTT
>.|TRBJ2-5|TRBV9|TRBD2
CASSPLYPLLAEFQETQYF
TGTGCCAGCAGCCCCCTCTACCCCCTACTAGCGGAGTTCCAAGAGACCCAGTACTTC
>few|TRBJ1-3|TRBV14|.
CASSQGSGGSGNTIYF
TGTGCCAGCAGCCAAGGCAGCGGGGGCTCTGGAAACACCATATATTTT
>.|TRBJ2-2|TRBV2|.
CASSDEEGGPWTGELFF
TGTGCCAGCAGCGACGAGGAGGGGGGGCCGTGGACCGGGGAGCTGTTTTTT
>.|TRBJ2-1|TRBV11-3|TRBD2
CASSSGVGLAGNEQFF
TGTGCCAGCAGCTCCGGAGTCGGACTAGCGGGCAATGAGCAGTTCTTC
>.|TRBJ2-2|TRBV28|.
CASSTAGTNTGELFF
TGTGCCAGCAGTACTGCCGGGACGAACACCGGGGAGCTGTTTTTT
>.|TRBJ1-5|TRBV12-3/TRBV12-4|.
CASSFRGNQPQHF
TGTGCCAGCAGCTTCAGGGGAAATCAGCCCCAGCATTTT
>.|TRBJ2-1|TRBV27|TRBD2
CASWTSEGYDNEQFF
TGTGCCAGCTGGACTAGCGAGGGGTATGACAATGAGCAGTTCTTC
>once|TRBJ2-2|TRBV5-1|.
CASSLVPGSDGGELFF
TGCGCCAGCAGCTTGGTCCCAGGGTCGGATGGCGGGGAGCTGTTTTTT
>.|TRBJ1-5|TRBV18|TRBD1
CASSSQGAWDQPQHF
TGTGCCAGCTCATCCCAGGGGGCTTGGGATCAGCCCCAGCATTTT
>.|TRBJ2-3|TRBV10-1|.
CASSESGAGNTDTQYF
TGCGCCAGCAGTGAGAGTGGCGCGGGGAACACAGATACGCAGTATTTT
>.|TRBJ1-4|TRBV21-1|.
CASSKGARDEKLFF
TGTGCCAGCAGCAAAGGGGCCCGTGATGAAAAACTGTTTTTT
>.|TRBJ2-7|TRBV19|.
CASSTGQIRHEQYF
TGTGCCAGTAGTACCGGACAAATTCGCCACGAGCAGTACTTC
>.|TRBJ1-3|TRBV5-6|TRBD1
CASSGDSRILSGNTIYF
TGTGCCAGCAGCGGGGACAGCCGGATACTCTCTGGAAACACCATATATTTT
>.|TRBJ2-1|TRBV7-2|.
CASSLAGGFEQFF
TGTGCCAGCAGCTTAGCGGGGGGATTCGAGCAGTTCTTC
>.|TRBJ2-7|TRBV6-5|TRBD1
CASSYYDRGYEQYF
TGTGCCAGCAGTTACTACGACAGGGGCTACGAGCAGTACTTC
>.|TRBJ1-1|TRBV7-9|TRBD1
CASRTDRGGLNTEAFF
TGTGCCAGCAGAACGGACAGGGGGGGATTGAACACTGAAGCTTTCTTT
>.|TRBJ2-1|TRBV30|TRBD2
CAWSAPGGGAGDIIYNEQFF
TGTGCCTGGAGTGCCCCCGGGGGGGGAGCGGGAGATATTATCTACAATGAGCAGTTCTTC
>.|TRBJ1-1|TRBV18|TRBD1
CASSPPSTGPSLGAFF
TGTGCCAGCTCACCACCGTCGACAGGGCCCTCTTTGGGGGCTTTCTTT
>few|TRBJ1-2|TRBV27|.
CASSPTGDYGYTF
TGTGCCAGCAGCCCGACAGGTGACTATGGCTACACCTTC
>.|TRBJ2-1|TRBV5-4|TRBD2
CASSLGSSGIYNEQFF
TGTGCCAGCAGCTTGGGTAGTAGCGGGATATACAATGAGCAGTTCTTC
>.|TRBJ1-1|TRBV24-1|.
CATAPGGMNTEAFF
TGTGCCACCGCGCCCGGGGGGATGAACACTGAAGCTTTCTTT
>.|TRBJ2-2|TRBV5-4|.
CASSPGVGTNTGELFF
TGTGCCAGCAGCCCGGGGGTAGGAACTAACACCGGGGAGCTGTTTTTT
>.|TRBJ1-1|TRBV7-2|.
CASSFGGYTEAFF
TGTGCCAGCAGCTTCGGGGGGTACACTGAAGCTTTCTTT
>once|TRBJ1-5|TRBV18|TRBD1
CASSPTARQGAINQPQHF
TGTGCCAGCTCACCTACGGCGAGACAGGGGGCCATCAATCAGCCCCAGCATTTT
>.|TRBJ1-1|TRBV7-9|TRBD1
CASSSGTANTEAFF
TGTGCCAGCAGCTCCGGGACAGCGAACACTGAAGCTTTCTTT
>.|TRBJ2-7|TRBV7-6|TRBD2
CASSTLAGGPSEQYF
TGTGCCAGCAGCACCCTAGCGGGAGGGCCCAGCGAGCAGTACTTC